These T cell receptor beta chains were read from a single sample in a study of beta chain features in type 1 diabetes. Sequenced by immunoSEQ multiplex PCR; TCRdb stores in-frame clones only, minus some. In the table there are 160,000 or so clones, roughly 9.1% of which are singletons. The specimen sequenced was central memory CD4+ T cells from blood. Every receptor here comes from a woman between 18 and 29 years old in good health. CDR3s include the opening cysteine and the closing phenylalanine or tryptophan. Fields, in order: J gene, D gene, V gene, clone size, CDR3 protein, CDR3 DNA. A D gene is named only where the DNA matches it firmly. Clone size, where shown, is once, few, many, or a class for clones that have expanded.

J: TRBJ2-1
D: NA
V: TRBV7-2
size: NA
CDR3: CASSSAARDEQFF
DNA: TGTGCCAGCAGCTCGGCGGCTAGAGATGAGCAGTTCTTC

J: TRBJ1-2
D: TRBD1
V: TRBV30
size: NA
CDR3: CAWTRQGANYGYTF
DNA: TGTGCCTGGACTCGACAGGGAGCTAACTATGGCTACACCTTC

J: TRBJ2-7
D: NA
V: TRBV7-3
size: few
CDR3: CASSLRARGGQNYEQYF
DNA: TGTGCCAGCAGCTTAAGGGCCCGAGGGGGACAAAACTACGAGCAGTACTTC

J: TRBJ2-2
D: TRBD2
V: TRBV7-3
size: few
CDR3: CASSLTLAGGNTGELFF
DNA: TGTGCCAGCAGCTTGACCCTAGCGGGGGGCAACACCGGGGAGCTGTTTTTT

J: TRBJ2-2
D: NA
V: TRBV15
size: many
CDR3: CATSLGRGLRVGELFF
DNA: TGTGCCACCAGCCTTGGTAGAGGGTTACGGGTCGGGGAGCTGTTTTTT

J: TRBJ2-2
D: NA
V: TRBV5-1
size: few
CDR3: CASSSARVPGELFF
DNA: TGCGCCAGCAGCTCTGCCAGGGTCCCCGGGGAGCTGTTTTTT

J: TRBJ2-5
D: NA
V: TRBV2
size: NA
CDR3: CASSESSVQETQYF
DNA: TGTGCCAGCAGTGAATCTAGCGTTCAAGAGACCCAGTACTTC

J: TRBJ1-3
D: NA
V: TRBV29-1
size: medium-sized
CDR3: CSVYRDSGNTIYF
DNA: TGCAGCGTTTACAGGGATTCTGGAAACACCATATATTTT

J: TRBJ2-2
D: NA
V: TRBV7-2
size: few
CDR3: CASSLWNRAGELFF
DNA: TGTGCCAGCAGCTTATGGAATCGGGCCGGGGAGCTGTTTTTT

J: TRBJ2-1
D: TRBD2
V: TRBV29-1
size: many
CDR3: CSVVGGGGDEQFF
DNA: TGCAGCGTAGTGGGCGGGGGGGGTGATGAGCAGTTCTTC

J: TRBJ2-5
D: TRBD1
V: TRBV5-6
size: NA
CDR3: CASSLAGTGEETQYF
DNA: TGTGCCAGCAGCTTGGCCGGGACAGGGGAGGAGACCCAGTACTTC

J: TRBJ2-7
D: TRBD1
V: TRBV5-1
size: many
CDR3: CASSSSDRANEQYF
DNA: TGCGCCAGCAGCTCATCGGACAGGGCGAACGAGCAGTACTTC

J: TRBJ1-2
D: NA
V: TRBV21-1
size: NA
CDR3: CASSKALLRGTGDGYTF
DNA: TGTGCCAGCAGCAAAGCGCTCTTAAGGGGGACAGGGGATGGCTACACCTTC

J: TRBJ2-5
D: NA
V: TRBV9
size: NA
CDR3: CASSVGGTQETQYF
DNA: TGTGCCAGCAGCGTTGGCGGAACTCAAGAGACCCAGTACTTC

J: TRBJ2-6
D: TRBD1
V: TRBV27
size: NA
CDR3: CASSLDGQGALRSSGANVLTF
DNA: TGTGCCAGCAGTTTAGATGGACAGGGGGCATTAAGAAGCTCTGGGGCCAACGTCCTGACTTTC

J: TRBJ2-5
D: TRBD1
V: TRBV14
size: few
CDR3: CASSRDRGLVETQYF
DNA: TGTGCCAGCAGCCGGGACAGGGGGTTGGTGGAGACCCAGTACTTC

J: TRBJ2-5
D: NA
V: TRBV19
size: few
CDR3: CASSIVGQQETQYF
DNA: TGTGCCAGTAGTATAGTTGGACAGCAAGAGACCCAGTACTTC

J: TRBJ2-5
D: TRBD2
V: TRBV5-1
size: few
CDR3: CASRDGTVAGETQYF
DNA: TGCGCCAGCAGGGACGGGACGGTAGCGGGAGAGACCCAGTACTTC

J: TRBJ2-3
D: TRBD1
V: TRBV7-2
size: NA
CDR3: CASSIRRGQGGTQYF
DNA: TGTGCCAGCAGCATACGTAGGGGACAGGGGGGTACGCAGTATTTT

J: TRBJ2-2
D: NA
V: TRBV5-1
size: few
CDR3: CASTHTTGELFF
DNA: TGCGCCAGCACCCACACCACCGGGGAGCTGTTTTTT

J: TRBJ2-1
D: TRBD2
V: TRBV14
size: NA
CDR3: CASSQTAGVHNEQFF
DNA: TGTGCCAGCAGCCAAACAGCGGGGGTTCACAATGAGCAGTTCTTC

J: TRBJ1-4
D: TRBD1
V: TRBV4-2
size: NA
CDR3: CASSPGGTGALEEKLFF
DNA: TGTGCCAGCAGCCCGGGGGGGACAGGGGCCCTTGAAGAAAAACTGTTTTTT

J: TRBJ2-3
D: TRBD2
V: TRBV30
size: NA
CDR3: CAWRLSGGAPDTQYF
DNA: TGTGCCTGGAGACTTAGCGGGGGGGCGCCAGATACGCAGTATTTT

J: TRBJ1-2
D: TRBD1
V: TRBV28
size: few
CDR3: CASTTGDYGYTF
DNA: TGTGCCAGCACTACAGGGGACTATGGCTACACCTTC

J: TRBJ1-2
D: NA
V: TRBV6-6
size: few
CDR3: CASSGDNSNYGYTF
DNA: TGTGCCAGCAGCGGGGACAACTCTAACTATGGCTACACCTTC

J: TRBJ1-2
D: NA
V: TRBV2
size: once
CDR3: CASSAQGHWGGYTF
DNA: TGTGCCAGCAGTGCACAGGGACACTGGGGTGGCTACACCTTC

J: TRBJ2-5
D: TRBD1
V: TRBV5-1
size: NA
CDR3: CASSLDGGQGETQYF
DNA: TGCGCCAGCAGCTTGGACGGGGGACAGGGGGAGACCCAGTACTTC

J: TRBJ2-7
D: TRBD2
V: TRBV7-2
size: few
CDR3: CASSMLAGGPDEQYF
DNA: TGTGCCAGCAGCATGCTAGCGGGGGGGCCGGACGAGCAGTACTTC

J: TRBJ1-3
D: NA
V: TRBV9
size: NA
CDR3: CASTSGTGNTIYF
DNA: TGTGCCAGCACCTCCGGGACAGGAAACACCATATATTTT

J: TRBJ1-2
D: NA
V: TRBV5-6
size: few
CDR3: CASSLGVSGYTF
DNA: TGTGCCAGCAGCTTGGGCGTAAGTGGCTACACCTTC

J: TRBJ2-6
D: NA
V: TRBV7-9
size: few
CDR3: CASSQGSSGANVLTF
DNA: TGTGCCAGCAGCCAGGGCAGCTCTGGGGCCAACGTCCTGACTTTC

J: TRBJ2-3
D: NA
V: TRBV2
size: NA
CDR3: CASSPEVGSTDTQYF
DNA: TGTGCCAGCAGTCCGGAGGTGGGGAGCACAGATACGCAGTATTTT

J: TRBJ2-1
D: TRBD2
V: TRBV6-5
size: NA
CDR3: CASSYGGLAGGPEFF
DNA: TGTGCCAGCAGTTACGGGGGACTAGCGGGGGGGCCGGAGTTCTTC

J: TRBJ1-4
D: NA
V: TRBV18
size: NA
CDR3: CASSPPDSLGEKLFF
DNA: TGTGCCAGCTCACCACCGGACAGTTTAGGTGAAAAACTGTTTTTT

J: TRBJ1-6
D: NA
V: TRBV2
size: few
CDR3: CASSERQVNSPLHF
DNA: TGTGCCAGCAGTGAAAGGCAGGTTAATTCACCCCTCCACTTT

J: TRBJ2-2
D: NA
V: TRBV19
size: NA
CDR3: CASSIRAAGELFF
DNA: TGTGCCAGTAGTATCAGGGCCGCCGGGGAGCTGTTTTTT

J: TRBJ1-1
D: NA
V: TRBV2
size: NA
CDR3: CASFMNTEAFF
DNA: TGTGCCAGCTTTATGAACACTGAAGCTTTCTTT

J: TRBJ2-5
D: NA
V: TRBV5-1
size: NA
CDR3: CASSQGGARQETQYF
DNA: TGCGCCAGCAGCCAGGGCGGAGCGCGACAAGAGACCCAGTACTTC